This TCR beta chain is from a study of OX40 agonist ivuxolimab in advanced cancers. About the study: The dose of intravenous ivuxolimab that patients received every 2 weeks ranged from 0.01 to 10 mg/kg. Patients receiving dose escalation had hepatocellular carcinoma, melanoma, renal cell or head and neck cancer. Study-level results: The authors also found low normalized T-cell clonal expansion in some nonresponders.

A word on this clone: Its target is unknown.

Repertoires were generated with immunoSEQ multiplex PCR, while TCRdb's copy carries only in-frame clones and drops some. The repertoire holds about 79,000 clones, with roughly 86% as singletons. This receptor was identified in an adult with an advanced solid tumor such as melanoma, head and neck, liver or kidney cancer. The source material was CD4+ or CD8+ T cells sorted from blood, sampled in a trial of the OX40 agonist ivuxolimab.

The CDR3 region has the DNA TGCGCCAGCAGCCAAGAAGGTGGCGGGGCCTACAATGAGCAGTTCTTC. It codes for CASSQEGGGAYNEQFF. The rearrangement joins TRBV4-1 to TRBJ2-1; D perhaps matches TRBD2 (6 bases). Germline assignment: CDR1 MGHRA and CDR2 YSYEKL. Trimming pared 0 bases from V and 2 bases from J, leaving 11 bases between. There are 16 residues in the CDR3.